The 31 T cell receptor beta chains given below trace back to one sample, sequenced in a study of blood T cell repertoires in COVID-19. Generated by immunoSEQ multiplex PCR, the TCRdb table keeps only in-frame clones and is missing some. This table has 340,000 or so clones, around 85% appearing once. Material: PBMCs or T cells enriched from blood (not recorded which). The receptors stem from a middle-aged woman with acute COVID-19.

This chain's CDR3 is CASRPGGTYNSPLHF. The CDR3 nucleotides are TGTGCCAGCAGGCCAGGGGGCACCTATAATTCACCCCTCCACTTT. The V gene is TRBV27, the J gene TRBJ1-6; TRBD1 agrees at 8 bases. V gave up 6 bases and J gave up 2 bases; unmatched junction bases: 3. CDR3 length: 15 residues. Per germline, CDR1 MNHEY and CDR2 SMNVEV (reference sequence).

The rearrangement joins TRBV2 to TRBJ1-2, with D hard to call. The V gene lost 6 bases and the J gene lost 2 bases, with 7 bases spanning the gap. CDR3 length equals 12 residues. CDR1 SNHLY and CDR2 FYNNEI come from the germline V gene. In DNA form, the CDR3 reads TGTGCCAGCAGAGCCCCAAACTATGGCTACACCTTC. Translated: CASRAPNYGYTF. The variable domain in full, with the rest retrieved from reference TRBV2 and TRBJ1-2, is EPEVTQTPSHQVTQMGQEVILRCVPISNHLYFYWYRQILGQKVEFLVSFYNNEISEKSEIFDDQFSVERPDGSNFTLKIRSTKLEDSAMYFCASRAPNYGYTFGSGTRLTVV.

The rearrangement joins TRBV28 to TRBJ1-5, with D possibly being TRBD1 (6 bases). Trimming left V 9 bases short and J 2 bases short, with 20 bases between. The CDR3 consists of 16 residues. CDR1 MDHEN and CDR2 SYDVKM come from the germline V gene. The CDR3 DNA is TGTGCCAGTGACGTACGGGGGGCCGGTGGCAATCAGCCCCAGCATTTT. Its protein is CASDVRGAGGNQPQHF. Full variable domain (missing parts from reference TRBV28 and TRBJ1-5): DVKVTQSSRYLVKRTGEKVFLECVQDMDHENMFWYRQDPGLGLRLIYFSYDVKMKEKGDIPEGYSVSREKKERFSLILESASTNQTSMYLCASDVRGAGGNQPQHFGDGTRLSIL.

A word on this clone: A read error is possible here, since a much larger clone lies one base away. The rearrangement joins TRBV9 to TRBJ2-2, with a possible D match to TRBD1 (6 bases). Trimming took 4 bases from V and 5 from J, leaving 9 bases between them. CDR3 size: 13 residues. Germline loops: CDR1 SGDLS, CDR2 YYNGEE. CDR3 residues: CASSLQGTGELFF. The CDR3 DNA reads as TGTGCCAGCAGCTTACAGGGTACCGGGGAGCTGTTTTTT.

This clone occurred once. This chain joins TRBV6-5 and TRBJ1-4; D perhaps matches TRBD1 (5 bases). This CDR3 contains 16 residues. CDR1 and CDR2 (germline): MNHEY, SVGAGI. Trimming took off 2 bases at V and 4 bases at J, with 14 bases between the two ends. As DNA, the CDR3 is TGTGCCAGCAGTTACCCCGCTTGGGGCAATAATGAAAAACTGTTTTTT. This codes for CASSYPAWGNNEKLFF.

The V gene is TRBV7-2, the J gene TRBJ1-6; tentative D call: TRBD1 (5 bases). From germline, CDR1 is SGHTA and CDR2 FQGNSA. V shed 4 bases and J shed 10 bases, with 14 bases lying between them. The CDR3 runs 14 residues. CDR3 loop: CASSSRTRISPLHF. In DNA form, the CDR3 reads TGTGCCAGCAGCTCCCGGACAAGGATCTCACCCCTCCACTTT.

V gene TRBV25-1 combines with J gene TRBJ1-1; maybe TRBD1 (6 bases). CDR3 length: 16 residues. The germline V gene has CDR1 MGHDK and CDR2 SYGVNS. V gave up 4 bases and J gave up 8 bases, with 23 bases separating them. CDR3 residues: CASSAEELTGQKEAFF. DNA for the CDR3: TGTGCCAGCAGTGCCGAAGAACTAACAGGGCAGAAGGAAGCTTTCTTT.

The rearrangement joins TRBV7-6 to TRBJ2-5, with D possibly being TRBD2 (5 bases). CDR3 length: 15 residues. In germline, CDR1 is SGHVS, CDR2 FNYEAQ. Trimming took off 0 bases at V and 2 bases at J, with 10 bases between the two ends. Written as DNA, the CDR3 is TGTGCCAGCAGCTTAGCGCCTCGGGGACAAGAGACCCAGTACTTC. Translating gives CASSLAPRGQETQYF.

The J gene is TRBJ1-3, the V gene TRBV3-1 (or the pseudogene TRBV3-2); tentatively, D is TRBD1 (6 bases). Trimming left V 3 bases short and J 2 bases short, with 8 bases between. Germline V gene lookup returns CDR1 LGHDT and CDR2 YNNKEL (reference sequence). The CDR3 covers 14 residues. CDR3 amino acids: CASSHTGTGNTIYF. The CDR3 nucleotides are TGTGCCAGCAGCCATACAGGGACTGGAAACACCATATATTTT.

This chain connects TRBV19 to TRBJ1-5; perhaps TRBD1 as D (5 bases). Germline loops: CDR1 LNHDA, CDR2 SQIVND (reference sequence). V lost 4 bases to trimming and J lost 6 bases, with 10 bases between them. This CDR3 comprises 13 residues. Here the CDR3 reads CASSRDSTQPQHF. The CDR3 DNA follows: TGTGCCAGTAGTAGGGACTCGACTCAGCCCCAGCATTTT.

The genes are TRBV7-3 and TRBJ2-7; a weak D match, TRBD1 (5 bases). From germline, CDR1 is SGHTA and CDR2 FQGTGA. The V gene lost 5 bases and the J gene lost 2 bases, with 19 bases spanning the gap. This CDR3 contains 16 residues. CDR3 DNA: TGTGCCAGCAGCCCCCACGCTCGGACACCTCCCTACGAGCAGTACTTC. It encodes CASSPHARTPPYEQYF.

The chain recombines TRBV5-1 with TRBJ1-6, with 8 bases fitting TRBD1. The CDR3 is made up of 17 amino acids. Germline V gives CDR1 SGHRS, CDR2 YFSETQ. V shed 4 bases and J 0 bases; nucleotides not matched to a gene: 6. CDR3 amino acids: CASSLTGADSYNSPLHF. DNA for the CDR3: TGCGCCAGCAGCCTGACAGGGGCCGACTCCTATAATTCACCCCTCCACTTT.

This sequence joins TRBV7-9 and TRBJ1-4, with unresolved D. The CDR3 runs to 11 residues. V was clipped by 3 bases and J by 8 bases, with 4 bases between them. CDR1 is SEHNR and CDR2 is FQNEAQ in the germline V gene (reference sequence). The CDR3 region is CASSLSEKLFF. CDR3 DNA sequence: TGTGCCAGCAGCTTGAGCGAAAAACTGTTTTTT.

The J gene is TRBJ1-1, the V gene TRBV27; TRBD1 agrees at 8 bases. Per germline, CDR1 MNHEY and CDR2 SMNVEV (reference sequence). The CDR3 has 14 residues. The V segment lost 2 bases and the J segment 4 bases; nucleotides outside the gene matches: 3. This chain's CDR3 is CASSLQDRATEAFF. The CDR3 DNA follows: TGTGCCAGCAGTTTACAGGACAGGGCCACTGAAGCTTTCTTT.

At least ten counts were recorded for this clone. The CDR3 DNA reads TGTGCCAGCAGTTTAGCGGGGTACTCCTACGAGCAGTACTTC. The encoded protein is CASSLAGYSYEQYF. The chain employs TRBV28 and TRBJ2-7; D is possibly TRBD2 (6 bases). Germline V CDR1 and CDR2: MDHEN, SYDVKM. The CDR3 has 14 residues. Trimming pared 2 bases from V and 0 bases from J, leaving 8 bases between.

V and J are TRBV20-1 and TRBJ1-2; D is uncertain. The length of the CDR3 is 10 residues. The V and J ends lost 2 bases and 8 bases respectively, with 6 bases between them. Germline-derived CDR1 and CDR2 are DFQATT and SNEGSKA (reference sequence). The CDR3: CSARPLGYTF. The CDR3 bases are TGCAGTGCTAGACCCCTGGGCTACACCTTC.

The rearrangement joins TRBV4-1 to TRBJ1-5; the D gene is possibly TRBD1 (6 bases). Trimming left V 4 bases short and J 3 bases short, with 10 bases between. Germline loops: CDR1 MGHRA, CDR2 YSYEKL. The CDR3 totals 14 residues. The CDR3 loop is CASSPGQLNQPQHF. DNA for the CDR3: TGCGCCAGCAGCCCCGGACAGCTCAATCAGCCCCAGCATTTT.

For this clone: Given a much more abundant clone one base away, this may be a read error. This chain joins TRBV7-2 and TRBJ1-1; D uncertain. CDR1 is SGHTA, CDR2 FQGNSA, per germline. The germline V and J ends were trimmed by 3 bases and 1 base, with 6 bases remaining between them. The CDR3 spans 13 residues. The DNA for the CDR3 is TGTGCCAGCAGCTTCCAGGAGAACACTGAAGCTTTCTTT. This encodes CASSFQENTEAFF.

V and J are TRBV29-1 and TRBJ2-2; 7 bases are shared with TRBD1. This CDR3 contains 13 residues. Germline assignment: CDR1 SQVTM and CDR2 ANQGSEA. V lost 4 bases, J lost 4 bases, and 3 bases stayed unmatched. CDR3 in DNA: TGCAGCGTTGGGACAGGCATCACCGGGGAGCTGTTTTTT. This sequence encodes CSVGTGITGELFF.

J is TRBJ1-2 and V is TRBV3-1 (or the pseudogene TRBV3-2), with TRBD1 as a possible D gene (6 bases). The CDR3 consists of 13 residues. The germline V and J ends were trimmed by 3 bases and 8 bases, with 13 bases remaining between them. Germline CDR1 and CDR2: LGHDT and YNNKEL (reference sequence). CDR3 in DNA: TGTGCCAGCAGCCACCAACAGGGTATAGGCTACACCTTC. As protein: CASSHQQGIGYTF.

The chain employs TRBV4-3 and TRBJ1-1; D not resolved. Trimming took off 0 bases at V and 4 bases at J, with 9 bases between the two ends. The germline V gene has CDR1 LGHNA and CDR2 YSLEER. The CDR3 loop spans 14 amino acids. Here the CDR3 DNA reads TGCGCCAGCAGCCAAGATAGACGGGGCACTGAAGCTTTCTTT. As protein: CASSQDRRGTEAFF.

This chain joins TRBV9 and TRBJ1-1; the D is unclear. Germline V gene data show CDR1 as SGDLS and CDR2 as YYNGEE. Trimming cost V 6 bases and J 4 bases, with 16 bases left between them. This CDR3 spans 14 amino acids. As DNA, the CDR3 is TGTGCCAGCAAGCGGAGCCTTACGAGCACTGAAGCTTTCTTT. Amino acid sequence: CASKRSLTSTEAFF. Looking up the rest from reference TRBV9 and TRBJ1-1 gives the full variable domain: DSGVTQTPKHLITATGQRVTLRCSPRSGDLSVYWYQQSLDQGLQFLIQYYNGEERAKGNILERFSAQQFPDLHSELNLSSLELGDSALYFCASKRSLTSTEAFFGQGTRLTVV.

This clone was recorded only once. This chain joins TRBV6-5 and TRBJ1-2, with 9 nucleotides matching TRBD1. The CDR3 length is 14 residues. V was pared by 4 bases and J by 6 bases, with 6 bases of the junction left unmatched. Looked up from germline, CDR1 is MNHEY and CDR2 is SVGAGI. CDR3 region: CASSSNRGLDGYTF. The CDR3, as DNA: TGTGCCAGCAGTTCCAACAGGGGGCTGGATGGCTACACCTTC.

The chain joins TRBV7-9 to TRBJ1-1; D is possibly TRBD1 (5 bases). Trimming cost V 5 bases and J 4 bases, with 17 bases left between them. The CDR3 is made up of 15 amino acids. CDR1 and CDR2 from the germline V gene are SEHNR and FQNEAQ (reference sequence). Here the CDR3 reads CASSLDGGGTTEAFF. The CDR3 region has the DNA TGTGCCAGCAGCCTGGACGGGGGGGGAACCACTGAAGCTTTCTTT.

The chain carries TRBV7-3 and TRBJ2-1; perhaps TRBD1 as D (6 bases). In germline, CDR1 is SGHTA, CDR2 FQGTGA. Between the trimmed V and J ends, which lost 0 bases and 8 bases, there was a span of 20 bases. CDR3 length: 17 residues. CDR3 DNA: TGTGCCAGCAGCTTAACGCCTACAGGGCCCGTGGTATATGAGCAGTTCTTC. This translates into CASSLTPTGPVVYEQFF.

The CDR3 DNA follows: TGTGCCAGCAGTTTACTAGCGACGGATACGCAGTATTTT. Protein: CASSLLATDTQYF. This chain connects TRBV12-3 or TRBV12-4 to TRBJ2-3; a weak D match, TRBD2 (6 bases). The germline V and J ends were trimmed by 2 bases and 6 bases, with 9 bases remaining between them. The CDR3 is 13 residues long.

The J gene is TRBJ1-2, the V gene TRBV9; 8 bases agree with TRBD1. The length of the CDR3 is 14 residues. Germline CDR1 SGDLS, CDR2 YYNGEE. Trimming cost V 2 bases and J 0 bases; bases outside gene matches: 0. For the CDR3, the DNA is TGTGCCAGCAGCGTGGGACAGGCTAACTATGGCTACACCTTC. Residues: CASSVGQANYGYTF.

This chain joins TRBV5-6 and TRBJ2-7; TRBD1 agrees at 8 bases. With V trimmed by 4 bases and J by 3 bases, 9 bases remained unmatched. Per the germline V gene, CDR1 is SGHDT and CDR2 is YYEEEE. The CDR3 length is 15 residues. The CDR3 loop is CASSRELGQGYEQYF. The CDR3 DNA sequence: TGTGCCAGCAGCCGGGAGCTTGGACAGGGCTACGAGCAGTACTTC.

The rearrangement joins TRBV24-1 to TRBJ2-1; 12 bases fit TRBD2. The germline V gene encodes CDR1 KGHDR and CDR2 SFDVKD. The CDR3 has 16 amino acids. V shed 4 bases and J 0 bases; nucleotides not matched to a gene: 0. In DNA, the CDR3 is TGTGCCACCAGTGAGACTAGCGGGAGCTCCTACAATGAGCAGTTCTTC. Protein product: CATSETSGSSYNEQFF.

This chain links TRBV5-4 with TRBJ1-2, with 12 nucleotides matching TRBD1. The CDR3 length is 19 residues. CDR1 is SGHNT and CDR2 is YYREEE in the germline V gene (reference sequence). The V gene end was trimmed by 4 bases and the J gene end by 4 bases; junction bases not matched to a gene: 17. Here the CDR3 reads CASSPSAAGQGATGYGYTF. In nucleotides, the CDR3 is TGTGCCAGCAGCCCTTCGGCGGCGGGACAGGGGGCGACGGGCTATGGCTACACCTTC.

This rearrangement joins TRBV18 to TRBJ1-2, with D uncertain. The CDR3 runs 12 residues. The V end lost 6 bases, the J end lost 1 base, and 6 bases lay between the germline ends. CDR1 and CDR2 (germline): KGHSH, LQKENI. The CDR3 loop reads CASSPSNYGYTF. CDR3 sequence (DNA): TGTGCCAGCTCCCCCAGTAACTATGGCTACACCTTC.